This TCR beta chain was identified in a study of T cell repertoires in cytomegalovirus infection. TCRdb re-called the reads through MiXCR, storing one row per CDR3 protein. The table includes approximately 550,000 distinct CDR3 sequences, 16% detected once. Worth noting for this clonotype: This may arise from a read error, as a much more abundant clone is one base away.

The CDR3 is 12 residues long. CDR1 is LNHDA and CDR2 is SQIVND in the germline V gene (reference sequence). This chain connects TRBV19 to TRBJ1-2; a weak D match, TRBD1 (5 bases). This receptor was taken from a human donor in good health (CMV status not recorded). Some clones in this sample may be carry-over from other donors' samples. The sequenced sample was CD8+ T cells from PBMCs. Here the CDR3 reads CTSSPGPASGNF. CDR3 sequence (DNA): TGTACCAGTAGCCCGGGGCCCGCGTCCGGTAACTTC.